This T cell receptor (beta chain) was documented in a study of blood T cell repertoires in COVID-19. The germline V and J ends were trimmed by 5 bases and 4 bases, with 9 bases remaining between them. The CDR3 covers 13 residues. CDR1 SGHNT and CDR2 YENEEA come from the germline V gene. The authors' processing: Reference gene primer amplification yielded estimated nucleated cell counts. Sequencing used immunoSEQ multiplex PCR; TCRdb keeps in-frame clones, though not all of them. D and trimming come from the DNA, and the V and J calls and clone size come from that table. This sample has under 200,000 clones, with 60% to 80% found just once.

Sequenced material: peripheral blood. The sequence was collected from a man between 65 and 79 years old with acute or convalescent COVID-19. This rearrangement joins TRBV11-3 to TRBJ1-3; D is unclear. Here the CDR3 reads CASSPSAGNTIYF. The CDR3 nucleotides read TGTGCCAGCAGCCCAAGCGCGGGAAACACCATATATTTT.